Sequencing of this T cell receptor (beta chain) was carried out in a study of T cell responses to AZD1222 COVID-19 vaccine. Broader study findings: Donors were largely white British and mainly female; clonal diversity was possibly underestimated.

V lost 4 bases and J lost 4, with 11 bases in between. Per the germline V gene, CDR1 is SQVTM and CDR2 is ANQGSEA. The CDR3 is 13 residues long. Sequencing used immunoSEQ multiplex PCR; TCRdb keeps in-frame clones, though not all of them. This table holds some 120,000 clones, 70% to 90% found once. For this clone: The antigen remains undetermined.

The sequence was obtained from an adult in good health. The V call is TRBV29-1, the J call TRBJ1-5; the D is unclear. Sequencing was performed on peripheral blood, taken on day 0 of AZD1222 vaccination. The CDR3 sequence is CSVGGSPNQPQHF. The CDR3 DNA follows: TGCAGCGTTGGAGGCAGCCCAAATCAGCCCCAGCATTTT.